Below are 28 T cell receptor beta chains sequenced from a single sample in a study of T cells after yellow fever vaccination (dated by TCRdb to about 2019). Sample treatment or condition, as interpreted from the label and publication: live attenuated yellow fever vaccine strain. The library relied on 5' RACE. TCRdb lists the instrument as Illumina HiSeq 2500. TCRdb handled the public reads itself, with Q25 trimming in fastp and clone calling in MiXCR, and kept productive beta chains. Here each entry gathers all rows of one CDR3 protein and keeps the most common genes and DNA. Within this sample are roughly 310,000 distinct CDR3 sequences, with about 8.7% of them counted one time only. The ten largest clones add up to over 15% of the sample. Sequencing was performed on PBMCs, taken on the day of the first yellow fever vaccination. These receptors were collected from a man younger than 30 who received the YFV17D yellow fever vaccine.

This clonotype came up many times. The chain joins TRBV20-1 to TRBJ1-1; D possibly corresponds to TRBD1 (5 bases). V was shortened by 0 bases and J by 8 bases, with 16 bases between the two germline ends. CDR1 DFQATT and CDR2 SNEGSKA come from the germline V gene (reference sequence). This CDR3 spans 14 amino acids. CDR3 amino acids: CSARDPRGAMEAFF. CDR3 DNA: TGCAGTGCTAGAGATCCCCGCGGGGCTATGGAAGCTTTCTTT.

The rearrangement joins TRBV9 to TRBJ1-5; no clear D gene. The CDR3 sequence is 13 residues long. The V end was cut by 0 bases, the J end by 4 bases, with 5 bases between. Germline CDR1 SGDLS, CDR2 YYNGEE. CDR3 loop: CASSVEANQPQHF. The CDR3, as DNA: TGTGCCAGCAGCGTAGAGGCTAATCAGCCCCAGCATTTT.

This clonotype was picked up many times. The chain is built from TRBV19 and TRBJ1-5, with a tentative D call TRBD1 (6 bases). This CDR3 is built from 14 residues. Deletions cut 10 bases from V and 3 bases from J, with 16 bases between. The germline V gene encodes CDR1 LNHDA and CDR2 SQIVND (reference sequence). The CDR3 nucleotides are TGTGCCACCCAGGGGACACCCTACAATCAGCCCCAGCATTTT. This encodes CATQGTPYNQPQHF.

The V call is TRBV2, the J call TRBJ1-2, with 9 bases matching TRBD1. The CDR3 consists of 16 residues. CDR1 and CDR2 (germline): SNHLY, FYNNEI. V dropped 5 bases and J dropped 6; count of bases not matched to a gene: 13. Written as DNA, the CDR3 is TGTGCCAGCAGTACCGGGACAGGGAAAGATCGGGATGGCTACACCTTC. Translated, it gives CASSTGTGKDRDGYTF.

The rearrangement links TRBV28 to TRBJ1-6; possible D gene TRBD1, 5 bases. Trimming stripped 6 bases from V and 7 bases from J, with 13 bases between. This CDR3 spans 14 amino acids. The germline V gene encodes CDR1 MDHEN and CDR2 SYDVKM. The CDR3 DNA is TGTGCCAGCAGAGCCCATGAGGGGAATTCACCCCTCCACTTT. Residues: CASRAHEGNSPLHF.

The CDR3 DNA sequence: TGTGCCAGCAGCCCGGACAGGGATACGCAGTATTTT. Amino acids: CASSPDRDTQYF. The V gene is TRBV3-1, the J gene TRBJ2-3, with TRBD1 matching 7 bases. This CDR3 region has 12 residues. The V segment lost 4 bases and the J segment 6 bases; nucleotides outside the gene matches: 1. Germline CDR1 and CDR2: LGHDT and YNNKEL (reference sequence).

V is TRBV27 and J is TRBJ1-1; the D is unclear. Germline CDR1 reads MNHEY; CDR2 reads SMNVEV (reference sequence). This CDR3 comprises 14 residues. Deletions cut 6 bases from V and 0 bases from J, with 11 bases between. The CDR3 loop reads CASRWGAMNTEAFF. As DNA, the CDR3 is TGTGCCAGCAGATGGGGAGCCATGAACACTGAAGCTTTCTTT.

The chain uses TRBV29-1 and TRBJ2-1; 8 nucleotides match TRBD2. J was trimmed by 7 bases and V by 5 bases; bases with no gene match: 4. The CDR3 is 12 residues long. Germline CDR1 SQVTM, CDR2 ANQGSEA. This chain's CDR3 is CSVPRLANEQFF. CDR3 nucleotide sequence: TGCAGCGTTCCCCGACTAGCGAATGAGCAGTTCTTC.

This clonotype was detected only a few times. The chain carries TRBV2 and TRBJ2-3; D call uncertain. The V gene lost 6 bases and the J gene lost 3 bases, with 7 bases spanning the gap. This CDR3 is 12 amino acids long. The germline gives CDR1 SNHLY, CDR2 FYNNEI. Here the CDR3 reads CASREYTDTQYF. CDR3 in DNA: TGTGCCAGCAGGGAATATACAGATACGCAGTATTTT.

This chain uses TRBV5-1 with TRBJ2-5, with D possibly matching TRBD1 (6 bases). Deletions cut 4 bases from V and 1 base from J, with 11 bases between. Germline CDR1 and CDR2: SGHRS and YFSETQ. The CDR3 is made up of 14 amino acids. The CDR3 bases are TGCGCCAGCAGCCGGGACACATCCCAAGAGACCCAGTACTTC. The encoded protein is CASSRDTSQETQYF. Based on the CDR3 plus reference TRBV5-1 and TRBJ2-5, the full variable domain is KAGVTQTPRYLIKTRGQQVTLSCSPISGHRSVSWYQQTPGQGLQFLFEYFSETQRNKGNFPGRFSGRQFSNSRSEMNVSTLELGDSALYLCASSRDTSQETQYFGPGTRLLVL.

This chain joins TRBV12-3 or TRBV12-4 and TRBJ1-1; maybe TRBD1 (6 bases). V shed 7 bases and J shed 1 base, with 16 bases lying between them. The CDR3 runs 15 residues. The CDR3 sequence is CASTAYGGPNTEAFF. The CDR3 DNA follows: TGTGCCAGCACCGCTTACGGGGGCCCGAACACTGAAGCTTTCTTT.

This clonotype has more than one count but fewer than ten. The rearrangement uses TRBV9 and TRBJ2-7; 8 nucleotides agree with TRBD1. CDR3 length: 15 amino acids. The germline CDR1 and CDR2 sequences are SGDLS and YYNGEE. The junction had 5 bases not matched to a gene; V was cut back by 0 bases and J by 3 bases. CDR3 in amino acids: CASSVGTGSFYEQYF. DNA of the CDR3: TGTGCCAGCAGCGTAGGGACAGGGTCGTTCTACGAGCAGTACTTC.

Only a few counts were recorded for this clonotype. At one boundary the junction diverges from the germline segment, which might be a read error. CDR3 residues: CASSATGGARDF. The CDR3 region has the DNA TGTGCCAGCAGCGCAACAGGGGGCGCACGGGACTTC. The genes are TRBV7-9 and TRBJ2-7; 9 bases are shared with TRBD1. Germline V gene lookup returns CDR1 SEHNR and CDR2 FQNEAQ (reference sequence). The CDR3 runs 12 residues.

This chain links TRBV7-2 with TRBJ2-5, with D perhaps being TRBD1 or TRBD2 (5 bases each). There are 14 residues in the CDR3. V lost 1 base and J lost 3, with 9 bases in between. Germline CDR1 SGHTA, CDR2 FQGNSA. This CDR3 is CASSLVLGEETQYF. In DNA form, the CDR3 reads TGTGCCAGCAGCTTAGTACTGGGGGAAGAGACCCAGTACTTC.

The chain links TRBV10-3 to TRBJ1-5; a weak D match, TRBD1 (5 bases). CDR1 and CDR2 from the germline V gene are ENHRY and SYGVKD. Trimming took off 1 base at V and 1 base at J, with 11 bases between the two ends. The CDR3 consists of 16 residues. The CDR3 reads CAISEFGGNSNQPQHF. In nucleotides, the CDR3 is TGTGCCATCAGTGAGTTTGGGGGTAACAGCAATCAGCCCCAGCATTTT.

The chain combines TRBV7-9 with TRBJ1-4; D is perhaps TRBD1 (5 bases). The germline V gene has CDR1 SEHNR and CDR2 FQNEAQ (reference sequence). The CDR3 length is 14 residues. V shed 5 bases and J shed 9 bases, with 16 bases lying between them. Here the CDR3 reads CASSPQGVGKKLFF. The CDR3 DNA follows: TGTGCCAGCAGCCCACAAGGGGTGGGGAAAAAACTGTTTTTT.

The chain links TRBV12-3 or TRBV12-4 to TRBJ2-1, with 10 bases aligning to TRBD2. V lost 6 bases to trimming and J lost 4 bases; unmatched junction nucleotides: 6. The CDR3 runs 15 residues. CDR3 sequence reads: CASRPQRGGYNEQFF. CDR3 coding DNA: TGTGCCAGCAGACCACAGCGGGGGGGATACAATGAGCAGTTCTTC.

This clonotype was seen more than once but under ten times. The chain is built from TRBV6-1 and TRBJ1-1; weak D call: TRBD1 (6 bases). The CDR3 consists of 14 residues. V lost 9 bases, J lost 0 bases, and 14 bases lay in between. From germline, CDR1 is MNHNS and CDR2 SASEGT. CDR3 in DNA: TGTGCCAGTAGGGACACAACTTTGAACACTGAAGCTTTCTTT. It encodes CASRDTTLNTEAFF.

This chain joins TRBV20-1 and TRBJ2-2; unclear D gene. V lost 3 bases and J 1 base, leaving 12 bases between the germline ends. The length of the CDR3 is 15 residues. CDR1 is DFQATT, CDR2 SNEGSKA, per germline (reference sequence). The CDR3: CSARSRPLNTGELFF. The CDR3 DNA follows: TGCAGTGCTAGGAGCAGACCATTGAACACCGGGGAGCTGTTTTTT.

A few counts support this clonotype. The CDR3 DNA reads TGTGCCAGCAGCTTAGGGAAAAGGCCGAGCACAGATACGCAGTATTTT. Translation gives CASSLGKRPSTDTQYF. V is TRBV7-9 and J is TRBJ2-3, with D unclear. CDR3 size: 16 residues. V was cut by 1 base and J by 0 bases, with 11 bases left in between. Germline V lookup: CDR1 SEHNR, CDR2 FQNEAQ (reference sequence).

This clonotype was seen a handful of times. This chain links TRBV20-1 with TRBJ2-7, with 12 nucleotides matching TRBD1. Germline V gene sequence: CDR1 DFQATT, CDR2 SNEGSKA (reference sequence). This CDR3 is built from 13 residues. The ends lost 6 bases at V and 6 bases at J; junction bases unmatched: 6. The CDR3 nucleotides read TGCAGTGCCAGCCGGGACAGGGGGCGCGAGCAGTACTTC. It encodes CSASRDRGREQYF.

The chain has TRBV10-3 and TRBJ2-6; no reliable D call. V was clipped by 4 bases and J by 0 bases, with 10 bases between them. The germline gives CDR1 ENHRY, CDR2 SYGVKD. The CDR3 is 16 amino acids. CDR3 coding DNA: TGTGCCATCAGTGCCTCCCCGAGCTCTGGGGCCAACGTCCTGACTTTC. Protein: CAISASPSSGANVLTF.

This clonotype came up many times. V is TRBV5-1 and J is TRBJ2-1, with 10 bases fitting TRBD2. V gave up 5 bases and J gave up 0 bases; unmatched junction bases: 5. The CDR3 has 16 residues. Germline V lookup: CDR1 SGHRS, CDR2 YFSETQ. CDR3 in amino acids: CASSSSGGSSYNEQFF. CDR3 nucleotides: TGCGCCAGCAGTTCTAGCGGGGGTAGCTCCTACAATGAGCAGTTCTTC.

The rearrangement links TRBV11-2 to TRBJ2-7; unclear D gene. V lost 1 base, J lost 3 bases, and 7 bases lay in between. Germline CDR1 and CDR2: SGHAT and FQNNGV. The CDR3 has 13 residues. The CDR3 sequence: CASSLVPVYEQYV. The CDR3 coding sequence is TGTGCCAGCAGCTTAGTCCCAGTCTACGAGCAGTACGTC.

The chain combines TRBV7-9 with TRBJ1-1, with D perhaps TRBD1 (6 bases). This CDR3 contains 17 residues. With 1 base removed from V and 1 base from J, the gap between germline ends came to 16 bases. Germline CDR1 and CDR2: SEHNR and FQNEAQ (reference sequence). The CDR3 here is CASSLDRDPDQNTEAFF. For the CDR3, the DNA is TGTGCCAGCAGCTTAGACAGGGACCCTGATCAGAACACTGAAGCTTTCTTT.

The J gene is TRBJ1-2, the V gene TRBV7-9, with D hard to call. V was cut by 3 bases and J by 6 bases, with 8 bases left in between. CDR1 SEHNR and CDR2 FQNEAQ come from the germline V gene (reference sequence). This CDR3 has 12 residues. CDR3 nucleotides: TGTGCCAGCAGCTTGGCAACCCATGGCTACACCTTC. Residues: CASSLATHGYTF.

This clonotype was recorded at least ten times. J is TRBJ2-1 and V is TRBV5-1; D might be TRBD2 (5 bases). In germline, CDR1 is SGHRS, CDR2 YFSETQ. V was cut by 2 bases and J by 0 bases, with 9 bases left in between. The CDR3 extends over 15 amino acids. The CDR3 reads CASSLAAGSYNEQFF. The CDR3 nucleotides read TGCGCCAGCAGCTTAGCGGCTGGCTCCTACAATGAGCAGTTCTTC.

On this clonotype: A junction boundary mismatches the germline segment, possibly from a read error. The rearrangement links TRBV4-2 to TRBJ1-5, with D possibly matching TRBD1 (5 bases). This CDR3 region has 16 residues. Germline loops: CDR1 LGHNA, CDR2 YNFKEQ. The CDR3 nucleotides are TGTGCCAGCAGTCAAGGACGGGGGGGACTGGTTCAGCCCCAGCATTTT. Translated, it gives CASSQGRGGLVQPQHF.